This paragraph covers one TCR beta chain sequence. Its antigen remains unknown. This CDR3 has 16 residues. From germline, CDR1 is SGHAT and CDR2 FQNNGV. Trimming cost V 2 bases and J 4 bases, with 14 bases left between them. PCR primers comprised 60 Vbeta and 13 Jbeta primers. The method was immunoSEQ multiplex PCR; TCRdb's version includes in-frame clones alone and lacks a portion of them. This table has about 110,000 clones, more than 60% appearing once. The sample is drawn from a study of cytomegalovirus exposure and HLA in healthy donors. Study conclusions and caveats: One later analysis reportedly identified an Asian-associated ancestry cluster that showed fewer N-insertions than the approximately 670-donor mean. It was assumed in the presence/absence analyses that sequencing depth was roughly uniform across donors. Reportedly, TCR beta sequences accurately predicted HLA-A and HLA-B alleles in most subjects.

The chain recombines TRBV11-2 with TRBJ1-4, with D possibly matching TRBD1 (5 bases). The source is a woman between 35 and 50 years old in good health and CMV-seronegative. Sequencing was done on a sample of PBMCs. CDR3 nucleotides: TGTGCCAGCAGCTTAATAAGGGGCCAGTTTAATGAAAAACTGTTTTTT. As protein: CASSLIRGQFNEKLFF.